Sequencing of this T cell receptor (beta chain) was carried out in a study of immune evolution from preneoplasia to lung adenocarcinoma. Study in general: HLA loss of heterozygosity: around 6.5% AIS, 15% MIA, approximately 35% ADC, none AAH.

CDR1 is SNHLY, CDR2 FYNNEI, per germline. The ends lost 6 bases at V and 4 bases at J; junction bases unmatched: 9. The CDR3 consists of 16 residues. Concerning this clone: Antigen unknown.

Measured with immunoSEQ multiplex PCR; TCRdb has only the in-frame clones, and not every one. The data show roughly 40,000 clones, roughly 80% seen once. General study findings and limits: Top clone frequencies peaked in normal lung, apparently declining through invasive adenocarcinoma. Normal lung had highest clonality; later lesions appeared denser, more diverse.

Between the mid-2010s and the late 2010s, patients underwent resection in Japan or China. This chain connects TRBV2 to TRBJ2-7, with TRBD2 matching over 13 bases. Source material: FFPE invasive lung adenocarcinoma tissue. This receptor was obtained from a person between 55 and 69 years old with lung adenocarcinoma. The CDR3 nucleotides read TGTGCCAGCAGACGACTAGCGGGAGGCGTGGGTTACGAGCAGTACTTC. The encoded protein is CASRRLAGGVGYEQYF. Based on the CDR3 plus reference TRBV2 and TRBJ2-7, the full variable domain is EPEVTQTPSHQVTQMGQEVILRCVPISNHLYFYWYRQILGQKVEFLVSFYNNEISEKSEIFDDQFSVERPDGSNFTLKIRSTKLEDSAMYFCASRRLAGGVGYEQYFGPGTRLTVT.